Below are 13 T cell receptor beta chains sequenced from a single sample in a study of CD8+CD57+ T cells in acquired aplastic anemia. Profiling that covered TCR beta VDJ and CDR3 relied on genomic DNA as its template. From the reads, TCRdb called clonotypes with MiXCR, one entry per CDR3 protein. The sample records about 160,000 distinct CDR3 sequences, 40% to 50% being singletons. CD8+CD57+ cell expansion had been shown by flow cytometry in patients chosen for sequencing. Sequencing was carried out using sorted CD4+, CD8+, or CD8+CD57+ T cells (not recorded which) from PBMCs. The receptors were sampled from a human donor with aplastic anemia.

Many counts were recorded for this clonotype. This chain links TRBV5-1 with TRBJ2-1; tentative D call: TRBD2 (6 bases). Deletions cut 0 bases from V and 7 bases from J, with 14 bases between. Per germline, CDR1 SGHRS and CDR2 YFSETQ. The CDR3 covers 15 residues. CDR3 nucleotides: TGCGCCAGCAGCTTGGTAGCGGTTACGGGGAATGAGCAGTTCTTC. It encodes CASSLVAVTGNEQFF. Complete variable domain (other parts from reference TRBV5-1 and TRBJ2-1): KAGVTQTPRYLIKTRGQQVTLSCSPISGHRSVSWYQQTPGQGLQFLFEYFSETQRNKGNFPGRFSGRQFSNSRSEMNVSTLELGDSALYLCASSLVAVTGNEQFFGPGTRLTVL.

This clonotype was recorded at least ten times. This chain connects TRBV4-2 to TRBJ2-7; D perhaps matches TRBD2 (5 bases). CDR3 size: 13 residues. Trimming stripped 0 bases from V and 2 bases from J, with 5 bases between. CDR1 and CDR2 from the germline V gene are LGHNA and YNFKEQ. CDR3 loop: CASSQELAYEQYF. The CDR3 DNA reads TGTGCCAGCAGCCAAGAACTAGCCTACGAGCAGTACTTC.

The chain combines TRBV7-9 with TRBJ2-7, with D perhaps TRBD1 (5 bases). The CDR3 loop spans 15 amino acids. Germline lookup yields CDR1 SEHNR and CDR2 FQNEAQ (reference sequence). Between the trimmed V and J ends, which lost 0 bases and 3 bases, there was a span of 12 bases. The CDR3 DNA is TGTGCCAGCAGCTTAGCCGGACACGGCCTCTACGAGCAGTACTTC. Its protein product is CASSLAGHGLYEQYF.

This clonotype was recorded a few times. The DNA of the CDR3 is TGTGCCAGCTCACCCCTAATAGCGAGCGATGAGCAGTTCTTC. Protein: CASSPLIASDEQFF. The genes are TRBV18 and TRBJ2-1; D perhaps matches TRBD2 (5 bases). Trimming cost V 3 bases and J 8 bases, with 14 bases left between them. The CDR3 runs 14 residues. From germline, CDR1 is KGHSH and CDR2 LQKENI.

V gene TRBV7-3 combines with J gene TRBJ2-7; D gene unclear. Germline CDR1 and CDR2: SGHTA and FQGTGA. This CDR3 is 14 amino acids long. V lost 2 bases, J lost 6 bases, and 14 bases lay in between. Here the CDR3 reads CASSLGPSAGEQYF. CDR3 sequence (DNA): TGTGCCAGCAGCTTAGGCCCCTCGGCTGGCGAGCAGTACTTC.

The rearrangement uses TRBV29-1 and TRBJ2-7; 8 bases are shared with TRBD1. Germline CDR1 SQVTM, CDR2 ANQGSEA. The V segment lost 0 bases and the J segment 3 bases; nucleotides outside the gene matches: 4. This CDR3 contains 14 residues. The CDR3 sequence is CSVEDPTGGYEQYF. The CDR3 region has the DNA TGCAGCGTTGAAGATCCCACAGGGGGCTACGAGCAGTACTTC.

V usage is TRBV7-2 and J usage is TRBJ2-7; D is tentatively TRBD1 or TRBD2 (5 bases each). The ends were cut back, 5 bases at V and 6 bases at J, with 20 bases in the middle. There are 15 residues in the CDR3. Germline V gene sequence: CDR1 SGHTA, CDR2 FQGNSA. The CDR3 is CASSPQGRHGGEQYF. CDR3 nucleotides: TGTGCCAGCAGCCCCCAGGGACGACATGGGGGCGAGCAGTACTTC. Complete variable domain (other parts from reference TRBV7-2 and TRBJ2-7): GAGVSQSPSNKVTEKGKDVELRCDPISGHTALYWYRQSLGQGLEFLIYFQGNSAPDKSGLPSDRFSAERTGGSVSTLTIQRTQQEDSAVYLCASSPQGRHGGEQYFGPGTRLTVT.

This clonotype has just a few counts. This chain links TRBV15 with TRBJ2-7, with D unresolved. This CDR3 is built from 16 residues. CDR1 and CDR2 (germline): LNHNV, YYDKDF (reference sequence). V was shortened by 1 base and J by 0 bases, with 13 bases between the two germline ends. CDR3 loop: CATSRVMTGGSYEQYF. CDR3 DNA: TGTGCCACCAGCAGAGTGATGACGGGCGGCTCCTACGAGCAGTACTTC.

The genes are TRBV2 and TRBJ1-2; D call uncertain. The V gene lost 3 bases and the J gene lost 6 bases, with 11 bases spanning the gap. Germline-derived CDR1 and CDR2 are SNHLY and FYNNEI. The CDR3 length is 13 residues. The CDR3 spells CASSESETNGYTF. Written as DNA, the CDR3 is TGTGCCAGCAGTGAGTCTGAGACCAATGGCTACACCTTC.

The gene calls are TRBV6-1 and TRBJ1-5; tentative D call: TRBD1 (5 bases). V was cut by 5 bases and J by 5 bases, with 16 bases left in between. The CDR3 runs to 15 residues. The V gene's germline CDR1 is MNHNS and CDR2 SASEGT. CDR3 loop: CASSPSPGLHQPQHF. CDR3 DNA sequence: TGTGCCAGCAGTCCATCGCCGGGGCTCCATCAGCCCCAGCATTTT.

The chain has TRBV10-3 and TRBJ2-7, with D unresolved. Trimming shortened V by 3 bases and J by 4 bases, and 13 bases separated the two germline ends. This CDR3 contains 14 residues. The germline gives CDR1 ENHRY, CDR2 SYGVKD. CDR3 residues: CAISEGRETYEQYF. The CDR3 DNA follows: TGTGCCATCAGTGAAGGCAGAGAAACTTACGAGCAGTACTTC.

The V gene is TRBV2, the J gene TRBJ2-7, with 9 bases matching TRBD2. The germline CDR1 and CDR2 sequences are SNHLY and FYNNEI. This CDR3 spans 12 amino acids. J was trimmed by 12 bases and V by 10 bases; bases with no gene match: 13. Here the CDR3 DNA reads TGTGCCACCGAAGAGGGTAGCGGGAGACTGTACTTC. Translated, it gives CATEEGSGRLYF.

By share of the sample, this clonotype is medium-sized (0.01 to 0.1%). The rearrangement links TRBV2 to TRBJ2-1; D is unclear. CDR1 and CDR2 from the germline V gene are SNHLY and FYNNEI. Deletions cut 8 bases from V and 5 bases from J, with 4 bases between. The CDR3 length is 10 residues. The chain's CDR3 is CASENNEQFF. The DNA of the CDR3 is TGTGCCAGCGAAAACAATGAGCAGTTCTTC. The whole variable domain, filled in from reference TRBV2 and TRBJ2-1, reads EPEVTQTPSHQVTQMGQEVILRCVPISNHLYFYWYRQILGQKVEFLVSFYNNEISEKSEIFDDQFSVERPDGSNFTLKIRSTKLEDSAMYFCASENNEQFFGPGTRLTVL.